Following are 6 T cell receptor beta chains from one sample sequenced in a study of long-term antiretroviral therapy in people with HIV. Survey-level immunoSEQ v3.0 assays were run. Here immunoSEQ multiplex PCR was the method, and the copy in TCRdb shows in-frame clones only, minus some. The sample has more than 15,000 clones; around 78% are singletons. Sequenced here: unsorted PBMCs, sampled at the start of antiretroviral therapy, before treatment. The receptor set was obtained from a woman in her thirties or forties with HIV.

For this clone: Other DNA sequences in this sample translate to the same CDR3. This chain connects TRBV6-1 to TRBJ1-1, with D tentatively TRBD1 (5 bases). CDR1 is MNHNS, CDR2 SASEGT, per germline. Trimming removed 2 bases from V and 1 base from J, with 8 bases in between. The CDR3 loop spans 14 amino acids. CDR3 in DNA: TGTGCCAGCAGTGAACTTCAGGGGAACACTGAAGCTTTCTTT. It specifies CASSELQGNTEAFF.

The chain uses TRBV11-2 and TRBJ1-2; perhaps TRBD1 as D (5 bases). The germline V gene has CDR1 SGHAT and CDR2 FQNNGV. The CDR3 is made up of 16 amino acids. The V end was cut by 4 bases, the J end by 6 bases, with 21 bases between. In DNA form, the CDR3 reads TGTGCCAGCAGCTCCTGGCCCTCCTGGGGGGGGGATGGCTACACCTTC. Protein sequence: CASSSWPSWGGDGYTF.

The chain links TRBV5-4 to TRBJ2-5, with TRBD1 as a possible D gene (6 bases). Germline V CDR1 and CDR2: SGHNT, YYREEE (reference sequence). The CDR3 sequence is 14 residues long. Trimming stripped 4 bases from V and 4 bases from J, with 14 bases between. CDR3 DNA: TGTGCCAGCAGCGGGCAGGGGAGACGAGAGACCCAGTACTTC. Its translation is CASSGQGRRETQYF.

The chain employs TRBV15 and TRBJ1-1, with D perhaps matching TRBD1 (5 bases). The CDR3 length is 16 residues. V was pared by 1 base and J by 4 bases, with 16 bases between. Looked up from germline, CDR1 is LNHNV and CDR2 is YYDKDF (reference sequence). The CDR3, as DNA: TGTGCCACCAGCAGAGGGGCCCCTGAGGGGAGCACTGAAGCTTTCTTT. Translation gives CATSRGAPEGSTEAFF.

This clone is classed as medium-sized (0.01 to 0.1%). This chain joins TRBV4-3 and TRBJ1-2; a weak D match, TRBD1 (5 bases). V was trimmed by 3 bases and J by 8 bases, leaving 19 bases between them. The germline gives CDR1 LGHNA, CDR2 YSLEER. The CDR3 is 15 residues long. The CDR3 DNA sequence: TGCGCCAGCAGCCATACATTTCAGGGAATTGCCGGCTACACCTTC. This codes for CASSHTFQGIAGYTF.

This chain links TRBV7-9 with TRBJ2-7; 8 bases match TRBD1. There are 14 residues in the CDR3. With V trimmed by 6 bases and J by 3 bases, 7 bases remained unmatched. CDR1 SEHNR and CDR2 FQNEAQ come from the germline V gene (reference sequence). CDR3 coding DNA: TGTGCCAGCAGTTCCACAGGGGGTCTCTACGAGCAGTACTTC. This translates into CASSSTGGLYEQYF.